The present TCR beta chain was sequenced within a study of T cells in Graves' hyperthyroidism and ophthalmopathy. Across the whole study: Peripheral blood was drawn at first diagnosis, prior to all treatment.

TCR beta CDR3 region amplification was performed from RNA transcripts. Initially, a first-round RT-PCR of the TCR CDR3 employed the HTBI primer set. A single record per CDR3 protein comes from TCRdb applying MiXCR to the multiplex PCR reads. The sample has fewer than 200,000 distinct CDR3 sequences; over 8% are singletons. The CDR3 is made up of 13 amino acids. Per germline, CDR1 GTSNPN and CDR2 SVGIG (reference sequence). V lost 1 base and J lost 7, with 14 bases in between. The hyperthyroidism patients had all been newly diagnosed, and their disease duration was under 2 months. Their ages ranged from 18 to 65 years. Progressors' blood was drawn at hyperthyroidism diagnosis, before ophthalmopathy symptoms.

Sequencing was done on a sample of blood. This TCR derives from a woman in her late teens or twenties with Graves' hyperthyroidism that later progressed to Graves' ophthalmopathy. The chain links TRBV30 to TRBJ2-7; TRBD2 is a possible D gene (6 bases). The CDR3 here is CAWSAGGDREQYF. CDR3 in DNA: TGTGCCTGGAGTGCCGGCGGGGACCGGGAGCAGTACTTC.